The clone carrying this TCR beta chain was counted a few times. Antigen specificity is unknown. This record belongs to a study of T cell responses to AZD1222 COVID-19 vaccine. The repertoire was sequenced with immunoSEQ multiplex PCR; TCRdb's copy has only in-frame clones and lacks some. The table has under 95,000 clones, approximately 83% seen once; the top ten hold around 9.3%. Looked up from germline, CDR1 is SGHDN and CDR2 is FVKESK. V lost 4 bases, J lost 5 bases, and 9 bases stayed unmatched. This CDR3 region has 15 residues. Study results and caveats: White British ancestry dominated among donors, who included more females, and clonal diversity was possibly underestimated. A reported finding is that nearly half of spike-specific TCRs target unmutated variant regions. Dominant at 160-218 and 743-854, vaccine-associated CD4 TCRs also spanned spike.

Sequenced material: peripheral blood, taken 28 days after the second AZD1222 dose. The receptor comes from an adult who received the AZD1222 COVID-19 vaccine. The chain couples TRBV14 to TRBJ2-3; 7 bases align to TRBD1. CDR3 coding DNA: TGTGCCAGCAGCCGCTTCGACAGGGTCGTAGATACGCAGTATTTT. Translation gives CASSRFDRVVDTQYF.